Shown below are 17 T cell receptor beta chains from a single sample sequenced in a study of graft-versus-host responses after intestinal transplantation. The antigens for these receptors are not known. Clones were sequenced by immunoSEQ multiplex PCR, and TCRdb holds only the in-frame ones, with some missing. The sample lists roughly 85,000 clones, around 90% occurring once. The material was unstimulated CD8+ T cells sorted from spleen or lymph node cells, obtained before transplant. These receptors all come from a human donor who was the organ donor for an intestinal transplant.

The rearrangement joins TRBV6-5 to TRBJ2-7; tentative D call: TRBD1 (6 bases). Trimming took off 9 bases at V and 7 bases at J, with 13 bases between the two ends. Germline CDR1 and CDR2: MNHEY and SVGAGI. CDR3 length: 11 amino acids. The CDR3 nucleotides are TGTGCCAGTACAGGGTCGCGTGAGCAGTACTTC. This encodes CASTGSREQYF.

This clone was picked up a small number of times. The rearrangement links TRBV19 to TRBJ1-2; the D is unclear. CDR1 LNHDA and CDR2 SQIVND come from the germline V gene (reference sequence). Trimming took 2 bases from V and 8 from J, leaving 9 bases between them. This CDR3 is 12 amino acids long. CDR3 DNA: TGTGCCAGTAGTATAAGGGCTGACGGCTACACCTTC. Translated: CASSIRADGYTF.

This rearrangement joins TRBV9 to TRBJ1-3; D might be TRBD1 (5 bases). Trimming removed 0 bases from V and 5 bases from J, with 12 bases in between. The germline gives CDR1 SGDLS, CDR2 YYNGEE. The CDR3 covers 15 residues. This chain's CDR3 is CASSVGGAARNTIYF. DNA for the CDR3: TGTGCCAGCAGCGTAGGTGGGGCCGCGAGAAACACCATATATTTT.

This chain uses TRBV5-6 with TRBJ2-3; D tentatively fits TRBD1 or TRBD2 (5 bases each). V gave up 5 bases and J gave up 1 base, with 8 bases separating them. There are 13 residues in the CDR3. Germline-derived CDR1 and CDR2 are SGHDT and YYEEEE. CDR3 in amino acids: CASRTAGTDTQYF. CDR3 DNA: TGTGCCAGCAGGACAGCGGGCACAGATACGCAGTATTTT.

CDR3 nucleotides: TGTGCCAGTAAAATCAGCTCCTACGAGCAGTACTTC. Translating gives CASKISSYEQYF. The chain combines TRBV19 with TRBJ2-7; D unclear. Germline V gives CDR1 LNHDA, CDR2 SQIVND (reference sequence). Trimming took 7 bases from V and 0 from J, leaving 7 bases between them. This CDR3 contains 12 residues.

This sequence joins TRBV13 and TRBJ2-1, with 11 bases lining up with TRBD2. CDR3 length: 16 residues. V was clipped by 4 bases and J by 7 bases; unmatched bases: 9. Germline-derived CDR1 and CDR2 are PRHDT and FYEKMQ (reference sequence). The CDR3 loop is CASSYLTSGMVNEQFF. CDR3 sequence (DNA): TGTGCCAGCAGCTACTTGACTAGCGGGATGGTGAATGAGCAGTTCTTC. The full variable domain, completed using reference TRBV13 and TRBJ2-1, is AAGVIQSPRHLIKEKRETATLKCYPIPRHDTVYWYQQGPGQDPQFLISFYEKMQSDKGSIPDRFSAQQFSDYHSELNMSSLELGDSALYFCASSYLTSGMVNEQFFGPGTRLTVL.

The V call is TRBV19, the J call TRBJ1-5; no clear D gene. The CDR3 extends over 14 amino acids. Germline CDR1 reads LNHDA; CDR2 reads SQIVND (reference sequence). Trimming took off 2 bases at V and 2 bases at J, with 7 bases between the two ends. The CDR3 DNA reads as TGTGCCAGTAGTATATGGGCAGGCAATCAGCCCCAGCATTTT. Translating gives CASSIWAGNQPQHF.

V gene TRBV6-4 combines with J gene TRBJ2-2; 9 bases fit TRBD2. V shed 0 bases, J shed 4 bases, and the junction held 0 bases outside the gene matches. CDR3 length: 15 amino acids. Germline V gene data show CDR1 as MRHNA and CDR2 as SNTAGT. DNA for the CDR3: TGTGCCAGCAGTGACTCTAGCGGGGGCACCGGGGAGCTGTTTTTT. The encoded protein is CASSDSSGGTGELFF.

J is TRBJ2-1 and V is TRBV19; 11 bases align to TRBD2. Germline assignment: CDR1 LNHDA and CDR2 SQIVND (reference sequence). There are 19 residues in the CDR3. Trimming cost V 4 bases and J 3 bases; bases outside gene matches: 14. The CDR3 DNA follows: TGTGCCAGTAGTACCCCAGAGGGCACTAGCGGGGGTTACTACAATGAGCAGTTCTTC. It translates to CASSTPEGTSGGYYNEQFF. Filled out from reference TRBV19 and TRBJ2-1, the complete variable domain reads DGGITQSPKYLFRKEGQNVTLSCEQNLNHDAMYWYRQDPGQGLRLIYYSQIVNDFQKGDIAEGYSVSREKKESFPLTVTSAQKNPTAFYLCASSTPEGTSGGYYNEQFFGPGTRLTVL.

This clone occurred a few times. The rearrangement joins TRBV7-3 to TRBJ2-3, with 10 bases identical to TRBD2. The germline V gene has CDR1 SGHTA and CDR2 FQGTGA. The CDR3 covers 15 residues. Trimming took 1 base from V and 6 from J; bases not matched to a gene: 4. The CDR3 nucleotides read TGTGCCAGCAGCTTAATAGCGGGGGGCTTCGATACGCAGTATTTT. Amino acid sequence: CASSLIAGGFDTQYF.

The chain employs TRBV19 and TRBJ2-1; TRBD2 matches at 8 bases. The CDR3 length is 16 residues. V was pared by 4 bases and J by 8 bases, with 13 bases of the junction left unmatched. Germline values: CDR1 LNHDA, CDR2 SQIVND (reference sequence). CDR3 in DNA: TGTGCCAGTAGTACCACCGGGACTAGGTGGAGGGATGAGCAGTTCTTC. Translated, it gives CASSTTGTRWRDEQFF.

The gene calls are TRBV19 and TRBJ1-2; 7 bases agree with TRBD1. CDR1 and CDR2 (germline): LNHDA, SQIVND (reference sequence). V trimming: 11 bases; J trimming: 3 bases; junction bases outside the gene matches: 12. CDR3 size: 14 residues. The CDR3 protein is CAGRGRGPDYGYTF. In DNA form, the CDR3 reads TGTGCCGGAAGAGGAAGGGGGCCCGACTATGGCTACACCTTC.

The chain joins TRBV7-2 to TRBJ2-7, with D perhaps given as TRBD1 or TRBD2 (5 bases each). Per the germline V gene, CDR1 is SGHTA and CDR2 is FQGNSA. V lost 3 bases and J 3 bases, leaving 15 bases between the germline ends. The CDR3 consists of 15 residues. The CDR3 nucleotides are TGTGCCAGCAGCTTCGAGGTGGGGGACGGCTACGAGCAGTACTTC. Translation: CASSFEVGDGYEQYF.

This clone was recorded once. The chain combines TRBV5-8 with TRBJ2-2; D tentatively fits TRBD1 or TRBD2 (6 bases each). CDR1 and CDR2 from the germline V gene are SGHTS and YDEGEE. This CDR3 has 18 residues. The V end lost 2 bases, the J end lost 2 bases, and 19 bases lay between the germline ends. Here the CDR3 reads CASSFGTLSGVNTGELFF. The CDR3 bases are TGTGCCAGCAGCTTTGGGACACTTAGCGGAGTAAACACCGGGGAGCTGTTTTTT.

V and J are TRBV6-5 and TRBJ2-1; TRBD1 or TRBD2 may be the D gene (5 bases each). The CDR3 consists of 13 residues. In germline, CDR1 is MNHEY, CDR2 SVGAGI. V lost 5 bases to trimming and J lost 5 bases, with 10 bases between them. CDR3 amino acids: CASSTEGNNEQFF. The CDR3 DNA sequence: TGTGCCAGCAGTACCGAGGGGAACAATGAGCAGTTCTTC.

The chain combines TRBV5-1 with TRBJ2-1; D could derive from TRBD1 or TRBD2 (5 bases each). CDR3 length: 13 amino acids. Germline CDR1 and CDR2: SGHRS and YFSETQ. V lost 3 bases, J lost 6 bases, and 10 bases lay in between. CDR3 protein: CASSWGTGNEQFF. CDR3 nucleotide sequence: TGCGCCAGCAGCTGGGGGACGGGCAATGAGCAGTTCTTC.

The V call is TRBV7-2, the J call TRBJ1-1; D may be TRBD1 (5 bases). V lost 5 bases and J lost 6, with 16 bases in between. This CDR3 has 14 residues. Germline lookup yields CDR1 SGHTA and CDR2 FQGNSA. CDR3 DNA: TGTGCCAGCAGCACAAACCCAGGGTACCCTGAAGCTTTCTTT. This translates into CASSTNPGYPEAFF.